This is a list of T cell receptor beta chains from one sample in a study of T-cell memory formation after mild COVID-19. MiXCR, run by TCRdb on the 5' RACE reads, gives a single entry per CDR3 protein. The table lists about 430,000 distinct CDR3 sequences, roughly 24% of them singletons, with roughly 9.7% in the top ten. The sample comprised PBMCs or a T cell subset sorted from them (not recorded which). These receptors were obtained from an adult woman who had mild COVID-19 (a few samples of this study predate the infection). Cell type and time point are not known. Both conserved end residues are part of each CDR3. A D gene is named only where the DNA matches it firmly. Size is omitted from some rows. Given values are once, few, many or a class for expanded clones.

TRBJ1-1	.	TRBV5-1	13	few	CASSLQEGAEAFF	TGCGCCAGCAGCTTGCAGGAGGGGGCTGAAGCTTTCTTT
TRBJ1-1	.	TRBV4-1	13	few	CASRDWGRQSAFF	TGCGCCAGCAGGGACTGGGGACGACAGTCAGCTTTCTTT
TRBJ2-7	.	TRBV7-2	13	.	CASRDSQTYEQYF	TGTGCCAGCAGGGACAGCCAAACCTACGAGCAGTACTTC
TRBJ2-7	TRBD2	TRBV20-1	14	few	CSAVNWEGIHEQYF	TGCAGTGCTGTCAACTGGGAGGGTATCCACGAGCAGTACTTC
TRBJ2-1	.	TRBV20-1	12	.	CSARVRPFEQFF	TGCAGTGCTAGAGTCCGCCCGTTTGAGCAGTTCTTC
TRBJ2-7	.	TRBV29-1	12	few	CSITWGTYEQYF	TGCAGCATAACGTGGGGAACCTACGAGCAGTACTTC
TRBJ2-3	TRBD1	TRBV12-3/TRBV12-4	15	few	CASSPSGGGTDTQYF	TGTGCCAGCAGTCCCTCAGGGGGTGGCACAGATACGCAGTATTTT
TRBJ2-7	TRBD2	TRBV6-5	17	few	CASTYSGLAGGPHEQYF	TGTGCCAGCACCTACTCAGGGCTAGCGGGAGGGCCCCACGAGCAGTACTTC
TRBJ1-4	.	TRBV5-1	14	few	CASSLEGRHEKLFF	TGCGCCAGCAGCTTGGAAGGAAGACATGAAAAACTGTTTTTT
TRBJ2-3	.	TRBV7-2	16	.	CASSLNPGPETDTQYF	TGTGCCAGCAGCTTAAATCCGGGGCCTGAGACAGATACGCAGTATTTT
TRBJ2-4	TRBD2	TRBV20-1	18	many	CSARKTSGGAEAKNIQYF	TGCAGTGCTAGGAAGACTAGCGGGGGGGCGGAAGCCAAAAACATTCAGTACTTC
TRBJ1-1	.	TRBV20-1	14	few	CSARVGHKLGEAFF	TGCAGTGCTAGAGTAGGGCACAAGCTTGGTGAAGCTTTCTTT
TRBJ2-7	.	TRBV7-9	14	.	CASSSRRLADEQYF	TGTGCCAGCAGCTCCCGTCGGTTGGCAGACGAGCAGTACTTC
TRBJ2-7	.	TRBV2	12	.	CASSEINYEQYF	TGTGCCAGCAGCGAAATTAATTACGAGCAGTACTTC
TRBJ2-6	.	TRBV3-1	16	.	CASSRGSFLGANVLTF	TGTGCCAGCAGCCGAGGCTCATTTCTCGGGGCCAACGTCCTGACTTTC
TRBJ2-2	TRBD2	TRBV27	18	.	CASSLSVSGGPNTGELFF	TGTGCCAGCAGTTTATCGGTTAGCGGGGGCCCGAACACCGGGGAGCTGTTTTTT
TRBJ2-3	TRBD2	TRBV4-1	17	.	CASSHHRDYKNRDTQYF	TGCGCCAGCAGCCACCACCGGGACTATAAAAACCGAGATACGCAGTATTTT
TRBJ1-2	TRBD1	TRBV18	15	.	CASSPPDRGTYGYTF	TGTGCCAGCTCACCACCGGACAGGGGGACTTATGGCTACACCTTC
TRBJ1-3	.	TRBV3-1	16	.	CASSQDEFGGGNTIYF	TGTGCCAGCAGCCAAGATGAGTTCGGGGGAGGAAACACCATATATTTT
TRBJ1-2	TRBD1	TRBV20-1	13	few	CSAGGQGAGGYTF	TGCAGTGCGGGGGGACAGGGGGCCGGTGGCTACACCTTC
TRBJ2-1	.	TRBV6-2/TRBV6-3	11	.	CASSLPNEQFF	TGTGCCAGCAGCCTCCCCAATGAGCAGTTCTTC
TRBJ1-1	.	TRBV20-1	13	few	CSAERQLGIEAFF	TGCAGTGCTGAACGACAGTTGGGGATTGAAGCTTTCTTT
TRBJ2-5	.	TRBV29-1	17	.	CSAPLRTQFIQQETQYF	TGCAGCGCGCCGCTCCGGACACAATTCATTCAGCAAGAGACCCAGTACTTC
TRBJ2-2	.	TRBV20-1	16	.	CSAPRPGQPAGGELFF	TGCAGTGCCCCGCGGCCGGGACAGCCCGCGGGAGGGGAGCTGTTTTTT
TRBJ1-2	.	TRBV5-6	14	few	CASSFFGDGYGYTF	TGTGCCAGCAGCTTCTTCGGGGACGGCTATGGCTACACCTTC
TRBJ2-7	TRBD2	TRBV10-3	14	.	CAITNSGGTYEQYF	TGTGCCATCACCAATAGCGGGGGGACCTACGAGCAGTACTTC
TRBJ2-1	.	TRBV11-2	17	few	CASSLGAGGSSYNEQFF	TGTGCCAGCAGCTTAGGGGCTGGCGGAAGCTCCTACAATGAGCAGTTCTTC
TRBJ1-2	.	TRBV29-1	12	few	CSVGVGQYGYTF	TGCAGCGTTGGAGTTGGACAGTATGGCTACACCTTC
TRBJ1-6	.	TRBV7-8	16	.	CASSAQGRAYNSPLHF	TGTGCCAGCAGCGCACAGGGTAGGGCTTATAATTCACCCCTCCACTTT
TRBJ2-7	.	TRBV7-2	15	few	CASSLRGRAIDEQYF	TGTGCCAGCAGCTTGAGGGGGAGGGCGATCGACGAGCAGTACTTC
TRBJ2-7	.	TRBV20-1	11	many	CSARQGNEQYF	TGCAGTGCTAGACAGGGAAACGAGCAGTACTTC
TRBJ2-7	.	TRBV4-2	18	.	CASSQGVGVRDFSYEQYF	TGTGCCAGCAGCCAAGGGGTCGGTGTCCGGGACTTCTCCTACGAGCAGTACTTC
TRBJ2-4	.	TRBV30	16	.	CAWSNKERLAKNIQYF	TGTGCCTGGAGTAATAAGGAGAGACTAGCCAAAAACATTCAGTACTTC
TRBJ2-3	.	TRBV6-2/TRBV6-3	15	.	CASSTTGLSTDTQYF	TGTGCCAGCAGTACCACAGGGCTTAGCACAGATACGCAGTATTTT
TRBJ2-7	TRBD2	TRBV18	15	few	CASSPIGTAGGEQYF	TGTGCCAGCTCACCAATCGGGACAGCGGGGGGCGAGCAGTACTTC
TRBJ2-5	TRBD1	TRBV7-9	13	few	CASVGTGSETQYF	TGTGCCAGCGTCGGGACAGGGTCAGAGACCCAGTACTTC
TRBJ2-1	TRBD2	TRBV5-1	16	few	CASSSGTSGIYNEQFF	TGCGCCAGCAGCTCCGGGACTAGCGGGATATACAATGAGCAGTTCTTC
TRBJ2-5	TRBD2	TRBV7-2	14	few	CASSLALSGETQYF	TGTGCCAGCAGCTTAGCCCTTAGCGGGGAGACCCAGTACTTC
TRBJ2-1	TRBD2	TRBV7-9	15	.	CASSPAGGPVDEQFF	TGTGCCAGCAGCCCAGCGGGAGGGCCTGTCGATGAGCAGTTCTTC
TRBJ2-4	.	TRBV11-2	12	few	CASSLDKNIQYF	TGTGCCAGCAGCTTAGACAAAAACATTCAGTACTTC
TRBJ1-1	.	TRBV20-1	12	few	CSAREGTPEAFF	TGCAGTGCTAGGGAGGGGACCCCTGAAGCTTTCTTT
TRBJ2-3	TRBD2	TRBV27	14	many	CASRSAGRTDTQYF	TGTGCCAGCAGATCAGCGGGGCGCACAGATACGCAGTATTTT
TRBJ1-5	TRBD1	TRBV12-3/TRBV12-4	14	few	CASSLFQGDQPQHF	TGTGCCAGCAGTCTTTTCCAGGGGGATCAGCCCCAGCATTTT
TRBJ1-2	.	TRBV5-6	14	.	CASSLGHSNYGYTF	TGTGCCAGCAGCTTGGGGCACTCTAACTATGGCTACACCTTC
TRBJ2-5	TRBD1	TRBV5-1	15	few	CASRQPGQGKETQYF	TGCGCCAGCAGGCAACCGGGACAGGGGAAGGAGACCCAGTACTTC
TRBJ2-7	TRBD1	TRBV4-1	16	.	CASSQVGTGGVYEQYF	TGCGCCAGCAGCCAAGTTGGGACAGGGGGCGTTTACGAGCAGTACTTC
TRBJ2-3	.	TRBV5-6	16	.	CASSQVGTRLTDTQYF	TGTGCCAGCAGCCAGGTTGGGACTCGCCTCACAGATACGCAGTATTTT
TRBJ1-4	.	TRBV12-3/TRBV12-4	16	many	CASSPSIFGTNEKLFF	TGTGCCAGCAGCCCCTCCATATTTGGGACTAATGAAAAACTGTTTTTT
TRBJ2-7	TRBD1	TRBV11-3	13	.	CASMNRGKNEQYF	TGTGCCAGCATGAACAGGGGGAAGAACGAGCAGTACTTC
TRBJ1-2	TRBD1	TRBV18	17	.	CASSEGQVLLANYGYTF	TGTGCCAGCTCAGAGGGACAGGTCCTCCTAGCTAACTATGGCTACACCTTC
TRBJ1-2	.	TRBV20-1	13	.	CSASRPGLYGYTF	TGCAGTGCTAGTCGTCCCGGACTCTATGGCTACACCTTC